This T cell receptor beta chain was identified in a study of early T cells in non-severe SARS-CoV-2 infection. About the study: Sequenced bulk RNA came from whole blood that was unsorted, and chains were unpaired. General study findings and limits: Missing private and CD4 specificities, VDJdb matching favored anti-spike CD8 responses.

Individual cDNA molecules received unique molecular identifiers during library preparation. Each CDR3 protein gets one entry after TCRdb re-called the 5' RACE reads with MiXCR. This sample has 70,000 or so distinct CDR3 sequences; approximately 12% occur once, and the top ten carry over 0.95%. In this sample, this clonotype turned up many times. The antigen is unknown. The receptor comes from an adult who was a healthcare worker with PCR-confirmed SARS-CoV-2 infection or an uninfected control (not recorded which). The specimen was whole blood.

The CDR3 is CASSYQGQGESPLHF. CDR3 coding DNA: TGTGCCAGCAGTTACCAGGGACAGGGAGAATCACCCCTCCACTTT. J is TRBJ1-6 and V is TRBV6-6; TRBD1 agrees at 9 bases. Germline V lookup: CDR1 MNHNY, CDR2 SVGAGI (reference sequence). With V trimmed by 2 bases and J by 10 bases, 6 bases remained unmatched. The CDR3 is 15 residues long.